The rows below give T cell receptor beta chains drawn from one sample of a study of T cell changes during pregnancy in multiple sclerosis. TCRdb's table, derived via immunoSEQ multiplex PCR, lists solely in-frame clones and lacks some. This sample yields some 70,000 clones, of which about 92% are seen a single time; 3% belongs to the top ten. The source was CD8+ T cells from peripheral blood mononuclear cells, collected in the third trimester of pregnancy. These receptors all stem from a female donor in good health, enrolled as a control in a pregnancy study. Both conserved end residues are part of each CDR3. D genes are given only for firm matches. For some rows the clone size is stated as once, few or many, or as a class when expanded; others skip it.

. | . | TRBJ2-5 | TRBV27 | CASSSDQETQYF | TGTGCCAGCAGTTCCGACCAAGAGACCCAGTACTTC
TRBD1 | . | TRBJ1-5 | TRBV2 | CASSPGHFGQGANQPQHF | TGTGCCAGCAGTCCAGGTCATTTTGGACAGGGGGCGAATCAGCCCCAGCATTTT
. | . | TRBJ1-4 | TRBV19 | CASSIEGQQVATNEKLFF | TGTGCCAGTAGTATAGAGGGACAACAAGTTGCAACTAATGAAAAACTGTTTTTT
. | few | TRBJ1-1 | TRBV19 | CASSRLNTEAFF | TGTGCCAGTAGTAGGCTGAACACTGAAGCTTTCTTT
. | . | TRBJ1-4 | TRBV15 | CATSRATEASEKLFF | TGTGCCACCAGCAGAGCGACCGAGGCTTCGGAAAAACTGTTTTTT
TRBD2 | . | TRBJ2-6 | TRBV6-4 | CASSPRAGAGANVLTF | TGTGCCAGCAGCCCCCGGGCGGGGGCTGGGGCCAACGTCCTGACTTTC
. | . | TRBJ2-7 | TRBV4-1 | CASSQERDNSYEQYF | TGCGCCAGCAGCCAAGAAAGGGACAACTCCTACGAGCAGTACTTC
. | few | TRBJ1-6 | TRBV14 | CASSQESGRFAPLHF | TGTGCCAGCAGCCAAGAGTCGGGAAGGTTCGCACCCCTCCACTTT
TRBD1 | . | TRBJ1-2 | TRBV10-2 | CASRGQGVYTF | TGCGCCAGCAGGGGACAGGGAGTCTACACCTTC
. | . | TRBJ2-3 | TRBV4-3 | CASSQDLWGADTQYF | TGCGCCAGCAGCCAAGATCTTTGGGGGGCAGATACGCAGTATTTT
TRBD1 | . | TRBJ1-6 | TRBV4-1 | CASSQDRFPGTGNSPLHF | TGCGCCAGCAGCCAAGATAGGTTCCCCGGGACAGGGAATTCACCCCTCCACTTT
TRBD1 | . | TRBJ2-1 | TRBV2 | CASRAVGTVYNEQFF | TGTGCCAGCAGGGCCGTGGGGACAGTCTACAATGAGCAGTTCTTC
TRBD1 | . | TRBJ2-7 | TRBV9 | CASSVGQGAYEQYF | TGTGCCAGCAGCGTAGGGCAGGGGGCTTACGAGCAGTACTTC
TRBD1 | once | TRBJ1-2 | TRBV7-2 | CASSLGQGMGYGYTF | TGTGCCAGCAGCTTAGGACAGGGGATGGGCTATGGCTACACCTTC